The rows below give T cell receptor beta chains drawn from one sample of a study of cytomegalovirus exposure and HLA in healthy donors. Data came from immunoSEQ multiplex PCR; TCRdb stores just in-frame clones and leaves some out. The sample carries approximately 280,000 clones, 65% to 90% recorded once. The sequencing sample was made of PBMCs. These receptors all come from a woman in her late teens or twenties in good health and CMV-seronegative. Each CDR3 is given with its conserved first and last residue. D genes are given only for firm matches. Rows may omit the clone size; those that give it use once, few, many or a size class.

TRBV4-1	once	TRBJ2-7	-	CASSQTGTGREQYF	TGCGCCAGCAGCCAGACCGGGACTGGTCGCGAGCAGTACTTC
TRBV5-1	-	TRBJ2-3	TRBD2	CASSPTDGLAGATDTQYF	TGCGCCAGCAGCCCTACCGACGGACTAGCGGGAGCCACAGATACGCAGTATTTT
TRBV4-1	-	TRBJ2-2	TRBD2	CASSQGRGGRPGELFF	TGCGCCAGCAGCCAAGGGCGAGGCGGGAGGCCCGGGGAGCTGTTTTTT
TRBV29-1	-	TRBJ2-3	TRBD1	CSVDKTRGYGDTQYF	TGCAGCGTCGACAAAACCAGGGGGTACGGGGACACGCAGTATTTT
TRBV9	-	TRBJ1-5	-	CASSPGVIREPQHF	TGTGCCAGCAGCCCTGGGGTCATCAGGGAGCCCCAGCATTTT
TRBV11-2	-	TRBJ2-7	TRBD2	CASSFLTSGNSAYEQYF	TGTGCCAGCAGCTTCCTGACTAGCGGGAATTCTGCCTACGAGCAGTACTTC
TRBV6-5	-	TRBJ1-6	-	CASSAGSAASPLHF	TGTGCCAGCAGCGCGGGGTCTGCGGCTTCACCCCTCCACTTT
TRBV18	few	TRBJ1-5	-	CASSSETSNQPQHF	TGTGCCAGCTCAAGCGAGACGAGCAATCAGCCCCAGCATTTT
TRBV6-1	-	TRBJ2-2	TRBD2	CASSEALGTSGNTGELFF	TGTGCCAGCAGTGAAGCGCTAGGGACTAGCGGGAACACCGGGGAGCTGTTTTTT
TRBV10-3	-	TRBJ2-1	-	CAIGGLTGPNEQFF	TGTGCCATCGGAGGACTTACCGGTCCCAATGAGCAGTTCTTC
TRBV29-1	-	TRBJ2-7	TRBD1	CSAWTGGDEQYF	TGCAGCGCTTGGACAGGGGGCGACGAGCAGTACTTC
TRBV7-9	-	TRBJ2-2	TRBD2	CASSSRGLVIGELFF	TGTGCCAGCAGCTCCCGAGGACTAGTCATCGGGGAGCTGTTTTTT
TRBV29-1	once	TRBJ2-5	-	CSVEDLKGVLETQYF	TGCAGCGTTGAAGATCTTAAGGGGGTGTTGGAGACCCAGTACTTC
TRBV15	once	TRBJ2-3	TRBD1	CATSRARQGVGTDTQYF	TGTGCCACCAGCAGAGCCCGACAGGGGGTGGGCACAGATACGCAGTATTTT
TRBV6-5	-	TRBJ2-4	TRBD2	CASRRGGANENIQYF	TGTGCCAGCAGGCGGGGGGGGGCAAATGAAAACATTCAGTACTTC
TRBV2	-	TRBJ2-4	TRBD2	CASMPASGKNIQYF	TGTGCCAGCATGCCCGCTAGCGGGAAAAACATTCAGTACTTC
TRBV7-6	-	TRBJ1-5	-	CASSQGQNQPQHF	TGTGCCAGCAGCCAAGGACAGAATCAGCCCCAGCATTTT
TRBV19	-	TRBJ1-2	-	CASSFDTEGYTF	TGTGCCAGTAGTTTCGACACGGAAGGCTACACCTTC
TRBV5-1	-	TRBJ2-1	TRBD2	CASSTGTSGGTATYNEQFF	TGCGCCAGCAGCACCGGGACTAGCGGGGGGACAGCCACCTACAATGAGCAGTTCTTC
TRBV2	-	TRBJ2-2	TRBD2	CASSVGGGSTGELFF	TGTGCCAGCAGTGTGGGCGGGGGTAGCACCGGGGAGCTGTTTTTT
TRBV7-2	once	TRBJ1-6	-	CASSLAVQGNSPLHF	TGTGCCAGCAGCTTAGCGGTTCAGGGAAATTCACCCCTCCACTTT
TRBV2	-	TRBJ1-2	-	CATQRQTNYGYTF	TGTGCTACACAAAGACAGACTAACTATGGCTACACCTTC
TRBV2	-	TRBJ2-1	-	CASPRDSYSYNEQFF	TGTGCCAGCCCCCGGGACTCCTACTCCTACAATGAGCAGTTCTTC
TRBV5-6	-	TRBJ1-2	-	CASSFGQGIVYTF	TGTGCCAGCAGCTTTGGGCAGGGAATCGTCTACACCTTC
TRBV2	-	TRBJ2-2	-	CASSERRQGPAGELFF	TGTGCCAGCAGTGAACGGCGGCAGGGCCCCGCCGGGGAGCTGTTTTTT
TRBV25-1	-	TRBJ1-4	-	CASSPFYRTTNEKLFF	TGTGCCAGCAGCCCATTCTACCGAACAACTAATGAAAAACTGTTTTTT